This T cell receptor beta chain was identified during a study of molecular identifiers for immune sequencing clone quantification. This clonotype was observed many times. Germline V gives CDR1 SGHNT, CDR2 YYREEE (reference sequence). The CDR3 is made up of 11 amino acids. Trimming took 3 bases from V and 7 from J, leaving 7 bases between them. A single record per CDR3 protein comes from TCRdb applying MiXCR to the PCR reads. The sample yields about 630,000 distinct CDR3 sequences, about 25% seen once. The clonotype comes from a human donor in good health. Some libraries in this study had Jurkat cell RNA spiked in. The chain is built from TRBV5-4 and TRBJ1-1; weak D call: TRBD1 (6 bases). Sequenced sample: naive CD8+ T cells from blood, with Jurkat cell RNA spiked in. Subset of the sample: FACS-sorted CD8+CD4-CCR7+CD45RA+ naive T cells. Here the CDR3 DNA reads TGTGCCAGCAGCTCGGACAGTGAAGCTTTCTTT. It yields the protein CASSSDSEAFF. Based on the CDR3 plus reference TRBV5-4 and TRBJ1-1, the full variable domain is ETGVTQSPTHLIKTRGQQVTLRCSSQSGHNTVSWYQQALGQGPQFIFQYYREEENGRGNFPPRFSGLQFPNYSSELNVNALELDDSALYLCASSSDSEAFFGQGTRLTVV.